Listed below are T cell receptor beta chains from one sample, sequenced in a study of cytomegalovirus exposure and HLA in healthy donors. Only in-frame clones appear in the TCRdb table, and some are missing; sequencing was by immunoSEQ multiplex PCR. Altogether around 280,000 clones are present, 70% to 90% being singletons, with the ten largest covering more than 2%. Sequencing input: PBMCs. These receptor sequences come from a woman aged 18 to 35 in good health and CMV-seronegative. Each CDR3 is given with its conserved first and last residue. The D gene is left open where the match is weak. Expanded clones are given a class, and other clones once, few, many or no size at all.

V	size	J	D	DNA	CDR3
TRBV6-6	once	TRBJ2-3	.	TGTGCCAGCAGTTACACAGGGTACACAGATACGCAGTATTTT	CASSYTGYTDTQYF
TRBV9	.	TRBJ1-2	TRBD1	TGTGCCAGCAGCGGACGAGGACAGGGTTCCTATGGCTACACCTTC	CASSGRGQGSYGYTF
TRBV5-5	.	TRBJ2-6	.	TGTGCCAGCACCCTTCCAGGTCTCGGGGCCAACGTCCTGACTTTC	CASTLPGLGANVLTF
TRBV5-1	.	TRBJ2-1	TRBD2	TGCGCCAGCAGCGCAGGCCTTGTAGCGGGGGGGCCGAGCAATGAGCAGTTCTTC	CASSAGLVAGGPSNEQFF
TRBV18	once	TRBJ1-1	.	TGTGCCAGCGCATCCAGTCGAGGGCTTAACGAGAACACTGAAGCTTTCTTT	CASASSRGLNENTEAFF
TRBV5-1	.	TRBJ1-3	.	TGCGCCAGCAGCTTGGAGGGGAACACCCTATATTTT	CASSLEGNTLYF
TRBV7-9	.	TRBJ2-1	TRBD2	TGTGCCAGCAGCCCACAAAGGCGGGGGAGCTACAATGAGCAGTTCTTC	CASSPQRRGSYNEQFF
TRBV4-1	.	TRBJ1-3	.	TGCGCCAGCAGCCAGCAAAGCCGGACACCCGGAAACACCATATATTTT	CASSQQSRTPGNTIYF
TRBV11-2	few	TRBJ1-3	TRBD1	TGTGCCAGCAGCTTACAGGGGGCCTTTGGAAACACCATATATTTT	CASSLQGAFGNTIYF
TRBV27	few	TRBJ1-1	TRBD1	TGTGCCAGCAGCAATAACAGGGGAGTGGATGAAGCTTTCTTT	CASSNNRGVDEAFF
TRBV15	.	TRBJ2-5	TRBD1	TGTGCCACCAGCAGAGAGCCCTCGGGACAGGGCCGACAGACCCAGTACTTC	CATSREPSGQGRQTQYF
TRBV6-5	.	TRBJ1-6	.	TGTGCCAGCAGTGACCGACTTGGGACACCCGGAGAATTT	CASSDRLGTPGEF
TRBV27	few	TRBJ2-1	TRBD2	TGTGCCAGCAGATTTAGCGGGGGGGCTAACAATGAGCAGTTCTTC	CASRFSGGANNEQFF
TRBV2	few	TRBJ1-3	.	TGTGCCAGCAGTGAAGCGCGCGGCGGAGGGAACGGAAACACCATATATTTT	CASSEARGGGNGNTIYF
TRBV7-9	.	TRBJ2-7	TRBD1	TGTGCCAGCAGCTTACGGGACAGTAACTACGAGCAGTACTTC	CASSLRDSNYEQYF
TRBV5-5	once	TRBJ1-5	.	TGTGCCAGCAACCCCAGGTGGGGGGTAAATCAGCCCCAGCATTTT	CASNPRWGVNQPQHF
TRBV27	.	TRBJ2-7	.	TGTGCCAGCAGTTTTGCCCACAGGACGGCAGCCTACGAGCAGTACTTC	CASSFAHRTAAYEQYF
TRBV10-3	.	TRBJ1-6	.	TGTGCCATCAGTGAGAACGCCGTAGGGGGGGGGAATAATTCACCCCTCCACTTT	CAISENAVGGGNNSPLHF
TRBV7-9	.	TRBJ2-7	TRBD2	TGTGCCAGCAGCATACGACTAGCGGGGTCCTACGAGCAGTACTTC	CASSIRLAGSYEQYF
TRBV7-2	.	TRBJ2-5	TRBD2	TGTGCCAGCAGCTTAGGGCCACTAGCGGCCGGAGAGACCCAGTACTTC	CASSLGPLAAGETQYF
TRBV27	.	TRBJ2-1	TRBD1	TGTGCCAGCAGTCCCGGGACAGGGGGCGAAAATGAGCAGTTCTTC	CASSPGTGGENEQFF
TRBV30	.	TRBJ2-3	TRBD2	TGTGCCTGGAGTGTCGGGGGGTACGAATATACGCAGTATTTT	CAWSVGGYEYTQYF
TRBV30	.	TRBJ1-1	.	TGTGCCTGGTCAGGGGAGAGCGACACTGAAGCTTTCTTT	CAWSGESDTEAFF
TRBV29-1	.	TRBJ2-7	.	TGCAGCGTTGAAGGAGGGGACTACGAGCAGTACTTC	CSVEGGDYEQYF
TRBV10-3	.	TRBJ1-2	TRBD1	TGTGCCATCAGTGAGTTACAGGGGGCAGGCTATGGCTACACCTTC	CAISELQGAGYGYTF
TRBV19	once	TRBJ2-4	TRBD1	TGTGCCAGTAGTGACGGGGGACAGGGGGCGTTCGCCAAAAACATTCAGTACTTC	CASSDGGQGAFAKNIQYF
TRBV18	many	TRBJ1-1	TRBD1	TGTGCCAGCTCACCACAGACAGGGATTGGGGTAGGCGCTTTCTTT	CASSPQTGIGVGAFF
TRBV5-1	once	TRBJ2-5	.	TGCGCCAGCGGAGAGGGTAGGGGGCAAGAGACCCAGTACTTC	CASGEGRGQETQYF